This T cell receptor beta chain was documented in a study of blood T cell repertoires in COVID-19. The overall study: Both acute and convalescent COVID-19 samples were obtained from the United States, Italy and Spain. Sample material is recorded as cDNA or gDNA derived from T cells, B-cell-depleted T cells, or PBMCs.

Per the original data handling: Scientists estimated how many nucleated cells there were by amplifying reference gene primers. Using immunoSEQ multiplex PCR, the repertoire was profiled, and TCRdb retains in-frame clones only, with some absent. The V and J calls and the clone size are those of that table, but D and trimming were determined from the DNA. The sample has a few hundred thousand clones; around 84% are singletons. This clone was recorded a few times. Germline V gene data show CDR1 as SNHLY and CDR2 as FYNNEI. The ends lost 6 bases at V and 7 bases at J; junction bases unmatched: 9. CDR3 length: 14 residues.

V is TRBV2 and J is TRBJ1-2; 9 bases are a match to TRBD1. Sequencing was done on a sample of peripheral blood. This TCR came from a woman in her seventies with active or convalescent COVID-19. The CDR3 loop is CASRLTGGEGGYTF. CDR3 DNA sequence: TGTGCCAGCAGATTGACAGGGGGAGAGGGTGGCTACACCTTC. The variable domain in full, completed from reference TRBV2 and TRBJ1-2, reads EPEVTQTPSHQVTQMGQEVILRCVPISNHLYFYWYRQILGQKVEFLVSFYNNEISEKSEIFDDQFSVERPDGSNFTLKIRSTKLEDSAMYFCASRLTGGEGGYTFGSGTRLTVV.